The 22 T cell receptor beta chains below were found in one sample sequenced in a study of T-cell reconstitution after alpha-beta-depleted transplantation in children. Preparation of the TCRbeta library involved a method that used unique molecular identifiers. TCRdb analysed the PCR reads with MiXCR anew, one entry per CDR3 protein. The table includes hundreds of thousands of distinct CDR3 sequences, roughly a tenth detected once. The sample consisted of PBMCs from the stem cell graft donor, taken from the stem cell graft. These receptors originate from a human donor who donated a stem cell graft to a child with acute myeloid leukemia.

This clonotype was seen at least ten times. The J gene is TRBJ2-2, the V gene TRBV10-3, with 7 positions matching TRBD2. The CDR3 contains 15 residues. Germline V lookup: CDR1 ENHRY, CDR2 SYGVKD. With V trimmed by 2 bases and J by 2 bases, 2 bases remained unmatched. CDR3 DNA: TGTGCCATCAGTGAGACTAGCGCCAACACCGGGGAGCTGTTTTTT. This encodes CAISETSANTGELFF.

This clonotype was seen a handful of times. The chain employs TRBV6-2 or TRBV6-3 and TRBJ2-4, with D possibly being TRBD1 (5 bases). The CDR3 spans 15 residues. CDR1 and CDR2 from the germline V gene are MNHEY and SVGEGT. Trimming took 6 bases from V and 2 from J, leaving 14 bases between them. The CDR3 nucleotides are TGTGCCAGCAGCACATATCGGACATCCAAAAACATTCAGTACTTC. It is translated as CASSTYRTSKNIQYF.

The rearrangement links TRBV11-2 to TRBJ2-1, with 14 bases that match TRBD2. From germline, CDR1 is SGHAT and CDR2 FQNNGV. With V trimmed by 3 bases and J by 5 bases, 9 bases remained unmatched. The CDR3 loop spans 18 amino acids. The CDR3 is CASSLGTSGSIVDNEQFF. For the CDR3, the DNA is TGTGCCAGCAGCTTGGGGACTAGCGGGAGTATAGTAGACAATGAGCAGTTCTTC.

This clonotype has at least ten counts. The V gene is TRBV2, the J gene TRBJ2-7; D tentatively reads TRBD1 or TRBD2 (7 bases each). The CDR3 runs 15 residues. Germline V CDR1 and CDR2: SNHLY, FYNNEI. Trimming pared 6 bases from V and 2 bases from J, leaving 17 bases between. The CDR3 sequence is CASSRGAGLTYEQYF. For the CDR3, the DNA is TGTGCCAGCAGCAGGGGGGCGGGACTAACCTACGAGCAGTACTTC.

This clonotype was detected a few times. This chain uses TRBV20-1 with TRBJ2-2, with 8 nucleotides matching TRBD1. The CDR3 is 14 residues long. Germline CDR1 DFQATT, CDR2 SNEGSKA (reference sequence). V lost 1 base and J lost 4; bases outside the gene matches: 2. The DNA of the CDR3 is TGCAGTGCTAGAGGGACAGGGTTCACCGGGGAGCTGTTTTTT. Encoded protein: CSARGTGFTGELFF.

This clonotype was recorded many times. The J gene is TRBJ2-5, the V gene TRBV29-1; 8 bases line up with TRBD2. Per the germline V gene, CDR1 is SQVTM and CDR2 is ANQGSEA. The CDR3 covers 12 residues. After removal of 1 base from V and 7 bases from J, the junction contained 2 bases not matched to a gene. The CDR3 DNA reads as TGCAGCGTTGAAGGTCTAGCGGGGACCCAGTACTTC. This sequence encodes CSVEGLAGTQYF.

A few counts support this clonotype. The CDR3 DNA reads TGCAGTGCTAGCAGGCCCGGCGCCCGAGCCCATGCCGGGGAGACCCAGTACTTC. Translating gives CSASRPGARAHAGETQYF. The rearrangement links TRBV20-1 to TRBJ2-5, with D uncertain. Germline CDR1 DFQATT, CDR2 SNEGSKA (reference sequence). V lost 3 bases and J 5 bases, leaving 28 bases between the germline ends. This CDR3 is 18 amino acids long.

The J gene is TRBJ2-7, the V gene TRBV6-5; TRBD2 agrees at 11 bases. The CDR3 extends over 15 amino acids. The junction had 5 bases not matched to a gene; V was cut back by 2 bases and J by 5 bases. Per the germline V gene, CDR1 is MNHEY and CDR2 is SVGAGI. CDR3 coding DNA: TGTGCCAGCAGTTACGGGGTAGCGGGAGGGAACGAGCAGTACTTC. Its translation is CASSYGVAGGNEQYF.

The CDR3 region has the DNA TGTGCCAGCAGCTTTAGGACTAGTCCTAAAAACATTCAGTACTTC. Its translation: CASSFRTSPKNIQYF. V and J are TRBV7-9 and TRBJ2-4; the match to TRBD2 covers 7 bases. The CDR3 covers 15 residues. The junction had 6 bases not matched to a gene; V was cut back by 3 bases and J by 4 bases. Looked up from germline, CDR1 is SEHNR and CDR2 is FQNEAQ (reference sequence).

In its sample, this clonotype was seen a few times. The chain joins TRBV30 to TRBJ2-1, with D uncertain. Germline V CDR1 and CDR2: GTSNPN, SVGIG (reference sequence). The CDR3 is made up of 11 amino acids. With 4 bases removed from V and 3 bases from J, the gap between germline ends came to 4 bases. The CDR3 DNA reads as TGTGCCTGGAACCACTACAATGAGCAGTTCTTC. Translating gives CAWNHYNEQFF.

Many counts were recorded for this clonotype. The gene calls are TRBV12-3 or TRBV12-4 and TRBJ2-1; possible D gene TRBD2, 6 bases. V was shortened by 1 base and J by 8 bases, with 15 bases between the two germline ends. This CDR3 has 15 amino acids. The CDR3 DNA reads TGTGCCAGCAGTTTAGGCGGGGTACCGATCGATGAGCAGTTCTTC. Translated, it gives CASSLGGVPIDEQFF.

The chain joins TRBV15 to TRBJ2-1, with D possibly being TRBD1 or TRBD2 (6 bases each). The V and J ends lost 0 bases and 8 bases respectively, with 17 bases between them. From germline, CDR1 is LNHNV and CDR2 YYDKDF (reference sequence). This CDR3 comprises 16 residues. CDR3 sequence (DNA): TGTGCCACCAGCAGAGAAACGGGGGCTATTATGGATGAGCAGTTCTTC. This codes for CATSRETGAIMDEQFF.

The V call is TRBV20-1, the J call TRBJ2-5; 7 bases line up with TRBD2. Germline CDR1 reads DFQATT; CDR2 reads SNEGSKA (reference sequence). This CDR3 has 12 amino acids. With V trimmed by 7 bases and J by 2 bases, 4 bases remained unmatched. CDR3 protein: CSGGGGQETQYF. The CDR3 bases are TGCAGTGGCGGCGGGGGTCAAGAGACCCAGTACTTC.

This clonotype has only a few counts. The rearrangement uses TRBV21-1 and TRBJ2-1; the DNA was not compared with TRBD1, the D call given in the table. TRBV21-1 is assigned pseudogene status. The CDR3 length is 15 residues. CDR3 sequence: CASSKVGDRDNEQFF. The CDR3 region has the DNA TGTGCCAGCAGCAAAGTGGGGGACAGAGACAATGAGCAGTTCTTC.

The V and J genes are TRBV27 and TRBJ1-2; a weak D match, TRBD1 (5 bases). The CDR3 is 16 residues long. V lost 5 bases, J lost 2 bases, and 18 bases lay in between. Germline V CDR1 and CDR2: MNHEY, SMNVEV (reference sequence). The CDR3, as DNA: TGTGCCAGCAGTCCCTCCCGTGGCGGGGGGAACTATGGCTACACCTTC. This translates into CASSPSRGGGNYGYTF.

The chain combines TRBV4-2 with TRBJ1-2; tentative D call: TRBD1 (5 bases). V lost 5 bases and J 4 bases, leaving 14 bases between the germline ends. This CDR3 region has 14 residues. Per germline, CDR1 LGHNA and CDR2 YNFKEQ. The CDR3 bases are TGTGCCAGCAGCGAACCGGGGCTCGTCTATGGCTACACCTTC. Its protein is CASSEPGLVYGYTF.

This clonotype has at least ten counts. The chain couples TRBV29-1 to TRBJ2-3; TRBD2 might be the D (5 bases). The CDR3 contains 12 residues. The germline gives CDR1 SQVTM, CDR2 ANQGSEA. V lost 4 bases to trimming and J lost 5 bases, with 10 bases between them. The CDR3 sequence: CSVGVGGDTQYF. The CDR3 nucleotides are TGCAGCGTTGGAGTCGGAGGAGATACGCAGTATTTT.

In its sample, this clonotype was seen a few times. This rearrangement joins TRBV10-3 to TRBJ2-3; 11 bases agree with TRBD2. In germline, CDR1 is ENHRY, CDR2 SYGVKD. The V and J ends lost 0 bases and 4 bases, in that order; junction bases with no gene match: 6. The CDR3 has 17 amino acids. Written as DNA, the CDR3 is TGTGCCATCAGTGAGTCGGTAGCGGGAGGGCCAGCAGATACGCAGTATTTT. It codes for CAISESVAGGPADTQYF.

This clonotype was seen ten or more times. At one end the junction does not follow the germline gene, possibly because of a read error. The V and J genes are TRBV5-1 and TRBJ2-5; D remains unclear. This CDR3 contains 13 residues. CDR1 SGHRS and CDR2 YFSETQ come from the germline V gene. CDR3 region: CASSLGSQETQYF. The CDR3 coding sequence is TGTGCCAGCAGCTTAGGCTCCCAAGAGACCCAGTACTTC.

This clonotype was seen only a few times. This rearrangement joins TRBV30 to TRBJ2-5, with a tentative D call TRBD1 (5 bases). Germline CDR1 reads GTSNPN; CDR2 reads SVGIG (reference sequence). CDR3 length: 11 amino acids. The V gene lost 5 bases and the J gene lost 5 bases, with 9 bases spanning the gap. For the CDR3, the DNA is TGTGCCTGGGCAGGGTCGGAGACCCAGTACTTC. This gives the protein CAWAGSETQYF.

This clonotype has ten or more counts. V is TRBV29-1 and J is TRBJ1-2; no clear D gene. Trimming removed 0 bases at V and 4 bases at J, with 12 bases between. The CDR3 is 14 amino acids. Germline V gene sequence: CDR1 SQVTM, CDR2 ANQGSEA. The CDR3 loop reads CSVEDLLQVYGYTF. In DNA form, the CDR3 reads TGCAGCGTTGAAGATCTTTTGCAGGTCTATGGCTACACCTTC.

This clonotype was counted ten times or more. V usage is TRBV6-4 and J usage is TRBJ2-3; TRBD1 agrees at 9 bases. With V trimmed by 6 bases and J by 3 bases, 4 bases remained unmatched. The CDR3 is made up of 14 amino acids. Germline loops: CDR1 MRHNA, CDR2 SNTAGT. The CDR3 here is CASSRQGETDTQYF. CDR3 nucleotides: TGTGCCAGCAGCCGACAGGGGGAAACAGATACGCAGTATTTT.